This T cell receptor beta chain was identified in a study of long-term antiretroviral therapy in people with HIV (dated by TCRdb to between 2020 and 2023). At the level of the whole study: The earliest samples were collected roughly a decade before the 2015 WHO recommendation for immediate ART, at a time when ART was usually postponed until CD4 counts fell. A retrospective serial study tested whether changes in peripheral blood TRB repertoire composition and diversity were associated with ART initiation and durable HIV suppression. A total of 192 cryopreserved PBMC samples were contributed to the cohort by 30 adults with confirmed HIV infection, with samples collected serially over a mean of roughly six years (range 1-12). About 40% of the roughly 30 participants with HIV were female. No cross-contamination during QIAcube processing turned up in test extractions that ran a monoclonal T-cell line alongside 30 to 35 polyclonal samples. On the study overall, not on this receptor specifically: Samples dated from the mid-2000s to the late 2010s, and the ART regimens used may be less effective than current ones. Expanded TRB clones identified before ART initiation dominated the repertoire at all time points, although this dominance fluctuated and declined in many PLHIV after ART. HIV repertoires had narrower CDR3 length ranges than controls, and the network structure suggested an antigen-experienced repertoire that shifted only slightly toward naive after ART. Inferences about post-ART repertoire changes were limited because no data were available on ART adherence, viral resistance or therapy changes. Unsorted PBMC were profiled instead of sorted CD4+ and CD8+ T cells because pre-ART samples had limited cell numbers. Starting ART was linked to a significant rise in TRB diversity, yet even with long-term ART the diversity remained significantly lower than in transplant donor controls. Limited PBMC availability meant only the TCR beta chain was sequenced, without alpha chain pairing.

Sequencing of the TRB variable region was done with the immunoSEQ hsTCRB v3.0 assay at survey level resolution. The target sequencing depth for TRB was roughly 40,000-55,000 T-cell genomes per sample. Pooled TRB libraries were sequenced on an Illumina MiSeq with a v3 150-cycle kit. In the original analysis: Repertoire analysis ran in R within a reproducible Nextflow workflow covering QC, data transformation and analysis. Custom analyses were implemented in LymphoSeq2, an R package for AIRR-Seq data exploration. A handful of samples that yielded fewer than 5000 total TRB sequences were excluded, so that 150 to 200 HIV repertoires were analyzed. Among the approximately 200 retained HIV repertoires, about 57 were collected before ART initiation and over 120 were collected after ART initiation. Repertoires were downsampled to 5000 TRB nucleotide sequences, and summary statistics were averaged over 100 downsampling iterations. Only TRB sequences with CDR3 regions of at least seven amino acids were retained for analysis. Diversity was assessed using a clonality score derived from Shannon entropy and using the Gini coefficient. In the repertoire networks, any two of the top 5000 CDR3 amino acid sequences were linked whenever the two sequences differed by an edit distance of one. For TRB CDR3 amino acid sequences, GLIPH2 was used to predict antigen specificity groups and MHC restriction. To flag known CMV, EBV, HIV or tissue antigen associations, CDR3 amino acid sequences were matched against VDJdb and McPAS-TCR. Pre-ART, post-ART and control groups were compared with Wilcoxon signed-rank tests and Holm-Bonferroni correction. The table was pulled from immuneACCESS by TCRdb, which kept in-frame rearrangements only. Such tables lose some clones; where checked, under half of the loss comes from unresolved V genes, and the rest has no known cause. V and J calls plus clone size are reproduced from that table; the DNA served to infer D and trimming. The sample table shows approximately 27,000 clones, and 91% are seen once. The ten largest account for around 4.2% of the sample.

Inclusion was restricted to participants for whom at least one PBMC sample before ART initiation and at least two post-ART samples were available. Every participant with HIV received treatment in the United States of America. Cryopreserved samples of 1-10 million PBMC were thawed and washed before DNA extraction. At the time of the earliest PBMC sample for each participant with HIV, ages ranged from roughly 23 to 60 years. Each participant contributed PBMC samples from 1-4 timepoints before ART initiation and 2-8 timepoints after ART initiation, with a median of 7 samples. For every participant, serial HIV viral load, CD4+ T-cell count, ART history and demographic data were obtained. Genomic DNA was extracted from unsorted PBMC with a Qiagen kit on a QIAcube, with processing performed in batches of 12 samples. Relative to germline, V is missing 4 bases and J is missing 5 bases, with 8 bases of the junction outside any gene match. Based on the germline V gene, the CDR1 and CDR2 sequences are SGHTA and FQGNSA. Inclusive of the bounding cysteine and phenylalanine, the CDR3 is 16 residues long. This entry keeps only the CDR3 DNA: 48 bases, framed from base 1.

With respect to this clone: Its antigen is not yet known. No base-level quality is on record; no much larger clone is a single base apart.

The chain was built from TRBV7-2 and TRBJ2-5, with 12 middle bases fitting TRBD2. The starting material was unsorted PBMCs, obtained 3.1 years after starting antiretroviral therapy. The sequence was obtained from a man aged 18-30 years with HIV. The CDR3 protein is CASSSSLAGGLETQYF. The sequence in DNA is TGTGCCAGCAGCTCATCCCTAGCGGGAGGGCTGGAGACCCAGTACTTC.